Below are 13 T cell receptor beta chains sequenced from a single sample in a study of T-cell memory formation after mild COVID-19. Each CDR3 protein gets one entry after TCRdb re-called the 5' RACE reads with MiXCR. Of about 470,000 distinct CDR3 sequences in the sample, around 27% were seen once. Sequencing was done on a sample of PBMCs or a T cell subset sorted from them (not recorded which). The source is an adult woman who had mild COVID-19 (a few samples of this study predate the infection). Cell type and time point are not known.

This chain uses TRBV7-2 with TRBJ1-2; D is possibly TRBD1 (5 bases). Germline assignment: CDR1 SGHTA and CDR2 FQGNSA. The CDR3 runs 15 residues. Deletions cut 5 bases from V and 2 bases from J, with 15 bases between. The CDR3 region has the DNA TGTGCCAGCAGCCCGGCCGGGACCCAAAACTATGGCTACACCTTC. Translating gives CASSPAGTQNYGYTF. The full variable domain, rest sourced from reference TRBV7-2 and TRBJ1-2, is GAGVSQSPSNKVTEKGKDVELRCDPISGHTALYWYRQSLGQGLEFLIYFQGNSAPDKSGLPSDRFSAERTGGSVSTLTIQRTQQEDSAVYLCASSPAGTQNYGYTFGSGTRLTVV.

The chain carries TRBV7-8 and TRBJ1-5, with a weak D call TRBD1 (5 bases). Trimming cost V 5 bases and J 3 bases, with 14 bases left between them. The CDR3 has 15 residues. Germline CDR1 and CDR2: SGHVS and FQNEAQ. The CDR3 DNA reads TGTGCCAGCAGCAAGGCTGGGGGGGACAATCAGCCCCAGCATTTT. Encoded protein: CASSKAGGDNQPQHF.

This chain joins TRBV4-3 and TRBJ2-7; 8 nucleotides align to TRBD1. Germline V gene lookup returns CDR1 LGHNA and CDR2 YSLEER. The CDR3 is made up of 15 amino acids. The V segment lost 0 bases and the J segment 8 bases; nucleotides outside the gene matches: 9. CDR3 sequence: CASSQETGELLKQYF. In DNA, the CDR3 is TGCGCCAGCAGCCAAGAGACAGGGGAACTTCTGAAGCAGTACTTC.

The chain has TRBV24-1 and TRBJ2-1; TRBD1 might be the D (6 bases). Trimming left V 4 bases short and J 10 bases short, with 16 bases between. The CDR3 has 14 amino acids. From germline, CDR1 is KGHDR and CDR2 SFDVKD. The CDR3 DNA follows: TGTGCCACCAGTGAAGGGGATGGACAGCTAGAGCAGTTCTTC. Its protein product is CATSEGDGQLEQFF.

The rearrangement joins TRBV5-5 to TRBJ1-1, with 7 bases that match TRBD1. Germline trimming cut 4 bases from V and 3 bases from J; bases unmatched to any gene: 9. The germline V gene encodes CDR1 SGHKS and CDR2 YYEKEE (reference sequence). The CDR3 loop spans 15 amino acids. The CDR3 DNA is TGTGCCAGCAGCACAGTACAGGGGTGGGACACTGAAGCTTTCTTT. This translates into CASSTVQGWDTEAFF.

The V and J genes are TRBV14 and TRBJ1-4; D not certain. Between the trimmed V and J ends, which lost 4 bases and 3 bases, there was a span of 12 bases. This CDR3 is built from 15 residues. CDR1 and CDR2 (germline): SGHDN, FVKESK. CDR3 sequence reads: CASSPTVVANEKLFF. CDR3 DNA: TGTGCCAGCAGCCCTACGGTAGTGGCTAATGAAAAACTGTTTTTT.

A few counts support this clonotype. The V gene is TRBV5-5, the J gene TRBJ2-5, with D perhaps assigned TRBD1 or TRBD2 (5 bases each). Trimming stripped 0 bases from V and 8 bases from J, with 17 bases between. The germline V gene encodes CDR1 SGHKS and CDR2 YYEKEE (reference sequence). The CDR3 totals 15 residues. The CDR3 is CASSLGGVGVITQYF. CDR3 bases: TGTGCCAGCAGCTTGGGTGGAGTGGGGGTCATAACCCAGTACTTC. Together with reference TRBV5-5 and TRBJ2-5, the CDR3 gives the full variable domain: DAGVTQSPTHLIKTRGQQVTLRCSPISGHKSVSWYQQVLGQGPQFIFQYYEKEERGRGNFPDRFSARQFPNYSSELNVNALLLGDSALYLCASSLGGVGVITQYFGPGTRLLVL.

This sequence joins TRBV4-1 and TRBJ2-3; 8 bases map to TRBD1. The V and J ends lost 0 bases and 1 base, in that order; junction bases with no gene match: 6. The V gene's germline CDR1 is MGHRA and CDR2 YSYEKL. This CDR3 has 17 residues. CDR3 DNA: TGCGCCAGCAGCCAAGATACGAGGGGACAGGGCACAGATACGCAGTATTTT. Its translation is CASSQDTRGQGTDTQYF.

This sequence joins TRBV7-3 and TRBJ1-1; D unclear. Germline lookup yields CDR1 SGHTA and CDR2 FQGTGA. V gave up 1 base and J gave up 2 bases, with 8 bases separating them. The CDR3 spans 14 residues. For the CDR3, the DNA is TGTGCCAGCAGCTTAAAACACCGAAACACTGAAGCTTTCTTT. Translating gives CASSLKHRNTEAFF.

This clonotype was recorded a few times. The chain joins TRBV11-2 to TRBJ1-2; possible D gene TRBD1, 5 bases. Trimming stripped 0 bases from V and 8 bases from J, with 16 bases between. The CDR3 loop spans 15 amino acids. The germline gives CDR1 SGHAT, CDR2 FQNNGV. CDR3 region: CASSLDQGQGKGYTF. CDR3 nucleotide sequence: TGTGCCAGCAGCTTAGATCAGGGCCAGGGCAAAGGCTACACCTTC.

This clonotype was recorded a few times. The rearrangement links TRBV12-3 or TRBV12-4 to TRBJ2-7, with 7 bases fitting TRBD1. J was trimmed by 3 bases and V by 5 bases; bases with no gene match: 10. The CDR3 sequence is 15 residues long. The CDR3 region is CASSHIRRTGYEQYF. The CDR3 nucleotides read TGTGCCAGCAGTCATATACGGAGGACAGGCTACGAGCAGTACTTC.

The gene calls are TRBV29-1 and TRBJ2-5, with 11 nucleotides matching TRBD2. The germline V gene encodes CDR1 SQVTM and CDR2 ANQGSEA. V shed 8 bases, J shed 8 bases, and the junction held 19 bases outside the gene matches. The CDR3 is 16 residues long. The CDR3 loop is CSSARFPGTSGITQYF. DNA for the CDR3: TGCAGCTCCGCCCGCTTTCCCGGGACTAGCGGAATTACCCAGTACTTC.

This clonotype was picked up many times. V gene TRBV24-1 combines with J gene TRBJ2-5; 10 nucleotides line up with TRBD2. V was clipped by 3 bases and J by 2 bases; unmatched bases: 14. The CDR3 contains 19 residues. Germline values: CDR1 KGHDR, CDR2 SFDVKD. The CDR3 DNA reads TGTGCCACCAGTGATCCAGCGGGGGGGCCTTTTTTGGCACAAGAGACCCAGTACTTC. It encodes CATSDPAGGPFLAQETQYF.